These T cell receptor beta chains were read from a single sample in a study of cytomegalovirus exposure and HLA in healthy donors. Here immunoSEQ multiplex PCR was the method, and the copy in TCRdb shows in-frame clones only, minus some. This table has tens of thousands of clones, around 53% appearing once. Sequencing input: PBMCs. These receptor sequences come from a woman between 35 and 50 years old in good health and CMV-seropositive. Both conserved end residues are part of each CDR3. Fields, in order: D gene, J gene, V gene, clone size, CDR3 DNA, CDR3 protein. The D gene is left open where the match is weak. Expanded clones get a size class; other rows say once, few or many, or leave the size out.

d_gene: TRBD1; j_gene: TRBJ2-3; v_gene: TRBV28; abundance: few; CDR3nt: TGTGCCAGCAGTTCACCTACCACGACAGGGGGGGGGACAGATACGCAGTATTTT; CDR3aa: CASSSPTTTGGGTDTQYF
d_gene: TRBD1; j_gene: TRBJ1-1; v_gene: TRBV29-1; abundance: -; CDR3nt: TGCAGCGTCCAGGGGGCTTTTGCTGAAGCTTTCTTT; CDR3aa: CSVQGAFAEAFF
d_gene: -; j_gene: TRBJ1-1; v_gene: TRBV30; abundance: -; CDR3nt: TGTGCCTGGAGTGTACTAAACGAAGCTTTCTTT; CDR3aa: CAWSVLNEAFF
d_gene: -; j_gene: TRBJ1-4; v_gene: TRBV5-1; abundance: many; CDR3nt: TGCGCCAGCAGCTTGGAGCGGGCTAATGAAAAACTGTTTTTT; CDR3aa: CASSLERANEKLFF
d_gene: -; j_gene: TRBJ2-6; v_gene: TRBV7-6; abundance: -; CDR3nt: TGTGCCAGCAGCTTAGCTATCTCTGGGGCCAACGTCCTGACTTTC; CDR3aa: CASSLAISGANVLTF
d_gene: TRBD2; j_gene: TRBJ2-1; v_gene: TRBV9; abundance: once; CDR3nt: TGTGCCAGCAGCGGTCCTAGAGCGGGGGAGCCCCGCGACGACAATGAGCAGTTCTTC; CDR3aa: CASSGPRAGEPRDDNEQFF
d_gene: -; j_gene: TRBJ1-4; v_gene: TRBV6-6; abundance: -; CDR3nt: TGTGCCAGCAGCTCAGGAGGTATTAATGAAAAACTGTTTTTT; CDR3aa: CASSSGGINEKLFF
d_gene: TRBD1; j_gene: TRBJ1-5; v_gene: TRBV2; abundance: few; CDR3nt: TGTGCCAGCAGTGCAGGACAGGATCAGCCCCAGCATTTT; CDR3aa: CASSAGQDQPQHF
d_gene: -; j_gene: TRBJ2-3; v_gene: TRBV5-1; abundance: few; CDR3nt: TGCGCCAGCAGCTTGGGAGAGGTTCGATTGGCAGATACGCAGTATTTT; CDR3aa: CASSLGEVRLADTQYF
d_gene: TRBD1; j_gene: TRBJ1-4; v_gene: TRBV6-5; abundance: -; CDR3nt: TGTGCCAGCAGTCCCGGGACAGGGGGCTCGGAAAAACTGTTTTTT; CDR3aa: CASSPGTGGSEKLFF
d_gene: -; j_gene: TRBJ1-2; v_gene: TRBV5-6; abundance: few; CDR3nt: TGTGCCAGCAGCTTGGGACTCGGGGGTGGCTACACCTTC; CDR3aa: CASSLGLGGGYTF
d_gene: -; j_gene: TRBJ2-3; v_gene: TRBV10-1; abundance: -; CDR3nt: TGCGCCAGCAGTGAGTTGGGGGGGCGGGATACGCAGTATTTT; CDR3aa: CASSELGGRDTQYF
d_gene: -; j_gene: TRBJ2-7; v_gene: TRBV15; abundance: -; CDR3nt: TGTGCCACCCTAGGCAGGGACTCCTACGAGCAGTACTTC; CDR3aa: CATLGRDSYEQYF
d_gene: TRBD1; j_gene: TRBJ2-1; v_gene: TRBV6-6; abundance: -; CDR3nt: TGTGCCAGCAGAGACAGGGTGGTGGGTGAGCAGTTCTTC; CDR3aa: CASRDRVVGEQFF
d_gene: TRBD1; j_gene: TRBJ2-2; v_gene: TRBV11-3; abundance: -; CDR3nt: TGTGCCAGCAGATGGACAGGGTCCACCGGGGAGCTGTTTTTT; CDR3aa: CASRWTGSTGELFF
d_gene: TRBD1; j_gene: TRBJ2-7; v_gene: TRBV2; abundance: once; CDR3nt: TGTGCCACCGGACAGGGGGCCTACGAGCAGTACTTC; CDR3aa: CATGQGAYEQYF
d_gene: TRBD1; j_gene: TRBJ1-1; v_gene: TRBV4-1; abundance: -; CDR3nt: TGCGCCAGCAGCCCTGGACCAGGGGGTAACACTGAAGCTTTCTTT; CDR3aa: CASSPGPGGNTEAFF
d_gene: TRBD1; j_gene: TRBJ2-3; v_gene: TRBV2; abundance: -; CDR3nt: TGTGCCAGCAGTCCGGGACAGGGGCGGGTGGATACGCAGTATTTT; CDR3aa: CASSPGQGRVDTQYF